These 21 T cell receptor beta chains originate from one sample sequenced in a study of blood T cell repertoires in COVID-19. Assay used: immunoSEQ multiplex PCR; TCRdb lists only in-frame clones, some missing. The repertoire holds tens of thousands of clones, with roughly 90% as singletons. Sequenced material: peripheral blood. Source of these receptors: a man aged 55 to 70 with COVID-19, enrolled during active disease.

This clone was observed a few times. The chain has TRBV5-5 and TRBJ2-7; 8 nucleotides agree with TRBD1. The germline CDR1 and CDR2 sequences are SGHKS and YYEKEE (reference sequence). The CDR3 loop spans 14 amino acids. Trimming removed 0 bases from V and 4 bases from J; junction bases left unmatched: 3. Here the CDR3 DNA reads TGTGCCAGCAGCTTGGCACAGGGGGTTTACGAGCAGTACTTC. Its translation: CASSLAQGVYEQYF.

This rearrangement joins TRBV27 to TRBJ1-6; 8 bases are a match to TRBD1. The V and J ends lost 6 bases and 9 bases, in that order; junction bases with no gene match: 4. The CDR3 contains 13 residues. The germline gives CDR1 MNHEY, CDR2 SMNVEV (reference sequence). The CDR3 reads CASRPDRASPLHF. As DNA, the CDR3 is TGTGCCAGCAGGCCGGACAGGGCTTCACCCCTCCACTTT.

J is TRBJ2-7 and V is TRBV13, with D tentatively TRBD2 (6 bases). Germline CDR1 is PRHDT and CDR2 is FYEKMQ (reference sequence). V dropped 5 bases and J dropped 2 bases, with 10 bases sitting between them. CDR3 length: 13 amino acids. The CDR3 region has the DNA TGTGCCAGCAGCGGGGACTTAACCTACGAGCAGTACTTC. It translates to CASSGDLTYEQYF.

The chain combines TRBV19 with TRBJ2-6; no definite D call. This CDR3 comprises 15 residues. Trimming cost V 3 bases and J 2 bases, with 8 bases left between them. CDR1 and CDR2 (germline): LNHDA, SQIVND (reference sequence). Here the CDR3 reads CASSIPGTGANVLTF. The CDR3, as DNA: TGTGCCAGTAGTATCCCGGGTACTGGGGCCAACGTCCTGACTTTC.

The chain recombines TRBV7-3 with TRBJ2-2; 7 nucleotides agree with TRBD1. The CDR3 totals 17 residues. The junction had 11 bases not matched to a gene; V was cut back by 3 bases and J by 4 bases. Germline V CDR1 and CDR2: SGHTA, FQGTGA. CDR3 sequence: CASSLMRQGWGTGELFF. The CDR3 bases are TGTGCCAGCAGCTTGATGAGACAGGGCTGGGGCACCGGGGAGCTGTTTTTT. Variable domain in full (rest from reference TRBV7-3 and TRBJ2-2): GAGVSQTPSNKVTEKGKYVELRCDPISGHTALYWYRQSLGQGPEFLIYFQGTGAADDSGLPNDRFFAVRPEGSVSTLKIQRTERGDSAVYLCASSLMRQGWGTGELFFGEGSRLTVL.

In DNA form, the CDR3 reads TGTGCCTTCGCGTCGGACACGGATGAAAAACTGTTTTTT. Translation gives CAFASDTDEKLFF. The chain links TRBV30 to TRBJ1-4; D perhaps matches TRBD1 (5 bases). Trimming removed 7 bases at V and 6 bases at J, with 15 bases between. The germline CDR1 and CDR2 sequences are GTSNPN and SVGIG (reference sequence). This CDR3 is 13 amino acids long.

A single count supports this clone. CDR3 DNA sequence: TGTGCCAGTAGAGCCGACAGGGCTTCTGGAAACACCATATATTTT. It encodes CASRADRASGNTIYF. The V gene is TRBV19, the J gene TRBJ1-3; 7 positions agree with TRBD1. V was pared by 6 bases and J by 1 base, with 6 bases of the junction left unmatched. The CDR3 runs 15 residues. Germline V gives CDR1 LNHDA, CDR2 SQIVND (reference sequence).

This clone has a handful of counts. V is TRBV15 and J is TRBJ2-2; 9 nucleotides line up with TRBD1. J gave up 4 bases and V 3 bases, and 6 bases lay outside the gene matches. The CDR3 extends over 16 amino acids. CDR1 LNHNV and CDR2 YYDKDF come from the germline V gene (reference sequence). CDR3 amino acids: CATSREGQGLTGELFF. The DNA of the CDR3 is TGTGCCACCAGCAGGGAGGGACAGGGCCTCACCGGGGAGCTGTTTTTT.

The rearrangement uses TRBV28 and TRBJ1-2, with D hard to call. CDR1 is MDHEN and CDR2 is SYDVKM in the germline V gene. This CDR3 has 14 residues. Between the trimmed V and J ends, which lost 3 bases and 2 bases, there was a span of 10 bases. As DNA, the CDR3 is TGTGCCAGCAGTTTTCCTCCGGGGAACTATGGCTACACCTTC. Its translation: CASSFPPGNYGYTF.

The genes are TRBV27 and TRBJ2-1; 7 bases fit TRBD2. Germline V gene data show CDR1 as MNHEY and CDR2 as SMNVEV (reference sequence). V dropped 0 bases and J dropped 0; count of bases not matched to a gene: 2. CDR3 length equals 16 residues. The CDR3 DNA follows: TGTGCCAGCAGTTTATCGTGGGGGGGCTCCTACAATGAGCAGTTCTTC. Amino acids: CASSLSWGGSYNEQFF.

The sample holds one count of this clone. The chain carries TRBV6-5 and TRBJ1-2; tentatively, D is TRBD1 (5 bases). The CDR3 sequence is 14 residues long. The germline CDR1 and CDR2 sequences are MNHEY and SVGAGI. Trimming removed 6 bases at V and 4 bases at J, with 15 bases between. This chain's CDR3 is CASRGGGEIYGYTF. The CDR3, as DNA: TGTGCCAGCAGGGGGGGAGGGGAGATCTATGGCTACACCTTC.

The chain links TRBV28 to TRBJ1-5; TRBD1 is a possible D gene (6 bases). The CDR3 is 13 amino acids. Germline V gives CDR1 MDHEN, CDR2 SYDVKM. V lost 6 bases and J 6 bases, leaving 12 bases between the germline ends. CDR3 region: CASRQGQSQPQHF. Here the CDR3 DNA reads TGTGCCAGCAGGCAGGGGCAAAGTCAGCCCCAGCATTTT.

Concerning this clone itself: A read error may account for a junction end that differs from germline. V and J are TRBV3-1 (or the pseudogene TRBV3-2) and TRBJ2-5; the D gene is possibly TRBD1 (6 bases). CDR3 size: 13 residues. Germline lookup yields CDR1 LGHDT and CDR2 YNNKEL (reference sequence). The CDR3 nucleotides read TGTGCCAGCAGCCAACGTCAGACTCGGAACAGGGACTTC. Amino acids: CASSQRQTRNRDF.

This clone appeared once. In DNA form, the CDR3 reads TGTGCCAGCAGCTTAGAGGCAGGGTACAATGAGCAGTTCTTC. Translating gives CASSLEAGYNEQFF. The chain links TRBV7-6 to TRBJ2-1; the D gene is possibly TRBD1 (5 bases). Per germline, CDR1 SGHVS and CDR2 FNYEAQ. The CDR3 has 14 amino acids. V lost 1 base and J lost 4, with 8 bases in between.

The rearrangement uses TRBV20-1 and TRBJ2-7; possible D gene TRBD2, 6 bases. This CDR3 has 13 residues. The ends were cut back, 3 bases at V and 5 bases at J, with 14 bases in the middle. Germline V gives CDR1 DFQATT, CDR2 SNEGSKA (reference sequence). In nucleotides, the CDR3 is TGCAGTGCTAGTACACGAGCGGGTCACGAGCAGTACTTC. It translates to CSASTRAGHEQYF.

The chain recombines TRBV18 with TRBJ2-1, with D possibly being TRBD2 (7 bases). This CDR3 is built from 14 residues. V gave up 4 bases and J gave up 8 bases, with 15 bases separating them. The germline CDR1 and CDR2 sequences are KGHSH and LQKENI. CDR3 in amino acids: CASSRGGGLDEQFF. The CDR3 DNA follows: TGTGCCAGCTCACGAGGGGGAGGGTTGGATGAGCAGTTCTTC. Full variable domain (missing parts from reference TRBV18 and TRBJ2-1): NAGVMQNPRHLVRRRGQEARLRCSPMKGHSHVYWYRQLPEEGLKFMVYLQKENIIDESGMPKERFSAEFPKEGPSILRIQQVVRGDSAAYFCASSRGGGLDEQFFGPGTRLTVL.

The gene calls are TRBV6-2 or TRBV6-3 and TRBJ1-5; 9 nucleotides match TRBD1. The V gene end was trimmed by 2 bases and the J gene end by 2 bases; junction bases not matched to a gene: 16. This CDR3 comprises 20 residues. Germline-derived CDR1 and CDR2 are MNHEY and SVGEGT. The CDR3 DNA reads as TGTGCCAGCAGTTACGCGGGCCGTCGTGGACAGGGGTTAGGCAATCAGCCCCAGCATTTT. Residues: CASSYAGRRGQGLGNQPQHF.

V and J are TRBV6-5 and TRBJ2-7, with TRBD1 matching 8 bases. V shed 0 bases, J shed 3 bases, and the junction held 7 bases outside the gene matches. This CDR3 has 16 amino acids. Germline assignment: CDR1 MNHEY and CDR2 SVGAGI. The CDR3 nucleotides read TGTGCCAGCAGTTACTCGATAACAGGGGGAAACTACGAGCAGTACTTC. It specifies CASSYSITGGNYEQYF.

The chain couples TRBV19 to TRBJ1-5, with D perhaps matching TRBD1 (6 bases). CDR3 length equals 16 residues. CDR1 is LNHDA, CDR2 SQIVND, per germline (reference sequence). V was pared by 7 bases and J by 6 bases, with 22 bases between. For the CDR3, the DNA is TGTGCCAGTATGTCCAGAAGGTCAGGGGAAGGTCAGCCCCAGCATTTT. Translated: CASMSRRSGEGQPQHF.

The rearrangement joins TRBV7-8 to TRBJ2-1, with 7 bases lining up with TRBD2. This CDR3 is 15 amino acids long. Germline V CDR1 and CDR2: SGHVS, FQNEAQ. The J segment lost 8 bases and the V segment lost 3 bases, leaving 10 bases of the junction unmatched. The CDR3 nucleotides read TGTGCCAGCAGCTTCTCCTCCGGGACTAAGGATGAGCAGTTCTTC. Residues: CASSFSSGTKDEQFF.

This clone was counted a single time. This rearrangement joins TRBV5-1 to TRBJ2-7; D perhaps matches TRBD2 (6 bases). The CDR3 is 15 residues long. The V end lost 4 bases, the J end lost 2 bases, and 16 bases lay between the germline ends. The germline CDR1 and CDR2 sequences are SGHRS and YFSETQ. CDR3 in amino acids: CASSVRGSVAYEQYF. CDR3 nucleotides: TGCGCCAGCAGCGTCCGGGGGAGTGTTGCCTACGAGCAGTACTTC.